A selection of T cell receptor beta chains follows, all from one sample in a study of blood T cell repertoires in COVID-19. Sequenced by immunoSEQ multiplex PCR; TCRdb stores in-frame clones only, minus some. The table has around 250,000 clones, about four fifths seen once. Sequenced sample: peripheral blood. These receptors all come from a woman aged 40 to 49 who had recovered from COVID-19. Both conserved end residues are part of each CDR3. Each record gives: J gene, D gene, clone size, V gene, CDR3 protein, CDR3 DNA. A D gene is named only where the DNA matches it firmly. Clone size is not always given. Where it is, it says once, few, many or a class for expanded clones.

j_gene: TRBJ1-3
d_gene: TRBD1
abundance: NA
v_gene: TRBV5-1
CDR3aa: CASSLGTGIADGNTIYF
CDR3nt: TGCGCCAGCAGCTTAGGGACAGGGATCGCGGATGGAAACACCATATATTTT

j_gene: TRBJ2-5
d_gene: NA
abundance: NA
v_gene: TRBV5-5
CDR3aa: CASGQWGGETQYF
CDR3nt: TGTGCCAGCGGACAGTGGGGAGGGGAGACCCAGTACTTC

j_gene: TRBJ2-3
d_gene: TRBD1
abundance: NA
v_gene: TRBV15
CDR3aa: CATSRGDRGTDTQYF
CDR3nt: TGTGCCACCAGCAGAGGGGACAGGGGTACAGATACGCAGTATTTT

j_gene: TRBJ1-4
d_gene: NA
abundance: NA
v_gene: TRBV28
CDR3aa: CASSLAGAGEKLFF
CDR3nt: TGTGCCAGCAGCCTCGCGGGGGCAGGTGAAAAACTGTTTTTT

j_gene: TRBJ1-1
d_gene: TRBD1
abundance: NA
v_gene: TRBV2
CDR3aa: CATTAGGNTEAFF
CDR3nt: TGTGCCACCACAGCAGGGGGGAACACTGAAGCTTTCTTT

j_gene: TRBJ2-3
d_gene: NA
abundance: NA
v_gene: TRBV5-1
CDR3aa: CASSLGSGGRPTDTQYF
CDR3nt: TGCGCCAGCAGCTTGGGATCGGGCGGGCGCCCCACAGATACGCAGTATTTT

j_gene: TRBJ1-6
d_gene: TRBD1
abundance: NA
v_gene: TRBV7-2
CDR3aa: CASSLSGQGGSPLHF
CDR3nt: TGTGCCAGCAGCTTATCCGGACAGGGTGGTTCACCCCTCCACTTT

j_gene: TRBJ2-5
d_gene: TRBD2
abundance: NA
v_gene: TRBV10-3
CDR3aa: CAISEFSGGARETQYF
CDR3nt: TGTGCCATCAGTGAGTTTAGCGGGGGGGCCCGGGAGACCCAGTACTTC

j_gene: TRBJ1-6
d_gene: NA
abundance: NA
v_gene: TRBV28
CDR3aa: CASSAGGAGSPLHF
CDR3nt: TGTGCCAGCAGTGCCGGGGGGGCGGGTTCACCCCTCCACTTT

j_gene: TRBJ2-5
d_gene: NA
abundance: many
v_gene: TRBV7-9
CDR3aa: CASSLDLRETQYF
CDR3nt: TGTGCCAGCAGCTTAGATCTTCGGGAGACCCAGTACTTC

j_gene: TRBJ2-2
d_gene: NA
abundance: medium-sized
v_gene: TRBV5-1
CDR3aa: CASSLDLRELFF
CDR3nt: TGCGCCAGCAGCTTGGACCTACGGGAGCTGTTTTTT

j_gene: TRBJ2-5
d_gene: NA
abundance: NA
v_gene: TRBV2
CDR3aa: CASRFQETQYF
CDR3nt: TGTGCCAGCCGTTTCCAAGAGACCCAGTACTTC

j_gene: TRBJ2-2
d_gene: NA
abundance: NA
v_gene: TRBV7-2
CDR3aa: CASSMGQNTGELFF
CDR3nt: TGTGCCAGCAGCATGGGACAGAACACCGGGGAGCTGTTTTTT

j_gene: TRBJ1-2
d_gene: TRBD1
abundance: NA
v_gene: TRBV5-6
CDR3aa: CASTIGATGGSNYGYTF
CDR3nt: TGTGCCAGCACTATAGGGGCAACAGGGGGAAGTAACTATGGCTACACCTTC

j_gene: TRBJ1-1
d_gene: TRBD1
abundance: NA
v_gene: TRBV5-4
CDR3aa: CASSFRDRGSTEAFF
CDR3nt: TGTGCCAGCAGCTTTCGGGACAGGGGTTCCACTGAAGCTTTCTTT

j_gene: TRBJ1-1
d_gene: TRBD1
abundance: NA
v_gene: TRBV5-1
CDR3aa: CASSLENRGAATEAFF
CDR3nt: TGCGCCAGCAGCTTGGAAAACAGGGGAGCGGCAACTGAAGCTTTCTTT

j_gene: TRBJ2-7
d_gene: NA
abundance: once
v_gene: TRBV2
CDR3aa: CASSEAETAYYEQYF
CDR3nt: TGTGCCAGCAGTGAAGCGGAGACAGCATACTACGAGCAGTACTTC

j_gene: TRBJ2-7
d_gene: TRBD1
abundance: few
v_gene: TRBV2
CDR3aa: CASSEGQGAVYEQYF
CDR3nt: TGTGCCAGCAGTGAAGGACAGGGGGCTGTGTACGAGCAGTACTTC

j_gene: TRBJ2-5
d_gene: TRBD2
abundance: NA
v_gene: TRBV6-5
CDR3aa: CASTQVAGLETQYF
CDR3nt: TGTGCCAGCACACAAGTAGCGGGGCTAGAGACCCAGTACTTC

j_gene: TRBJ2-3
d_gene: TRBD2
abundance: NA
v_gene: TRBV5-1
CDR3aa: CASSLATAGGRDTQYF
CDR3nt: TGCGCCAGCAGCTTGGCCACGGCGGGGGGGCGAGATACGCAGTATTTT

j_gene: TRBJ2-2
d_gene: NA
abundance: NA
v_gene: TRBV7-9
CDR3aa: CASSISNTGELFF
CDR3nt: TGTGCCAGCAGCATATCGAACACCGGGGAGCTGTTTTTT

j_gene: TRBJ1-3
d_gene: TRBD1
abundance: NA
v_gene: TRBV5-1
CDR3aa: CASSEGAPGNTIYF
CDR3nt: TGCGCCAGCAGCGAGGGGGCCCCTGGAAACACCATATATTTT